The 31 T cell receptor beta chains in this list originate from one sample, sequenced in a study of T cells in Graves' hyperthyroidism and ophthalmopathy (dated by TCRdb to the late 2010s). Library construction relied on multiplex PCR. Sequencing instrument: Illumina HiSeq 2000. TCR beta CDR3 regions were amplified from RNA transcripts. The TCR CDR3 was subjected to a first round of RT-PCR using the HTBI primer set and the Qiagen OneStep RT-PCR kit. Clones were called with MiXCR by TCRdb after fastp trimmed the public reads at Q25, and only in-frame beta chains were retained. Every CDR3 protein is listed once, alongside the most common genes and DNA of its rows. Counted in this sample were about 400,000 distinct CDR3 sequences; 12% to 15% of them appeared once. The ten largest clones add up to roughly 4.8% of the sample. Material for sequencing was blood. These receptors all stem from a woman aged 18-29 years with Graves' hyperthyroidism.

This clonotype was seen many times. The chain combines TRBV6-1 with TRBJ1-1; D might be TRBD1 (6 bases). This CDR3 region has 14 residues. Trimming stripped 6 bases from V and 6 bases from J, with 17 bases between. Germline CDR1 reads MNHNS; CDR2 reads SASEGT. In DNA, the CDR3 is TGTGCCAGCAGGGTCGGGGGCGACAGTTCTGAAGCTTTCTTT. Residues: CASRVGGDSSEAFF.

This clonotype was counted between two and nine times. The rearrangement joins TRBV12-5 to TRBJ2-3, with TRBD2 identical over 7 bases. The CDR3 length is 17 residues. The V gene's germline CDR1 is LGHNT and CDR2 FRNRAP. V lost 0 bases, J lost 6 bases, and 12 bases stayed unmatched. In nucleotides, the CDR3 is TGTGCTAGTGGTTTGGTACTATCGGGGGAGGGCCGGGATACGCAGTATTTT. Encoded protein: CASGLVLSGEGRDTQYF.

This clonotype has at least ten counts. The rearrangement links TRBV27 to TRBJ1-1; D unclear. This CDR3 comprises 11 residues. V was trimmed by 6 bases and J by 10 bases, leaving 12 bases between them. In germline, CDR1 is MNHEY, CDR2 SMNVEV (reference sequence). The CDR3 region has the DNA TGTGCCAGCAGGGGAGTATGGGGAGCTTTCTTT. Amino acids: CASRGVWGAFF.

This clonotype has ten or more counts. This sequence joins TRBV6-1 and TRBJ1-5, with 9 nucleotides matching TRBD1. CDR3 size: 15 residues. CDR1 MNHNS and CDR2 SASEGT come from the germline V gene. V gave up 7 bases and J gave up 6 bases; unmatched junction bases: 10. The DNA of the CDR3 is TGTGCCAGCAACCGGGACAGGGCTCAGGGTCAGCCCCAGCATTTT. Translation gives CASNRDRAQGQPQHF.

The chain links TRBV6-1 to TRBJ2-5; the match to TRBD2 covers 7 bases. J gave up 10 bases and V 7 bases, and 18 bases lay outside the gene matches. This CDR3 region has 15 residues. Germline CDR1 MNHNS, CDR2 SASEGT. The CDR3 loop is CASTPIGGTAGDQYF. CDR3 bases: TGTGCCAGCACCCCTATTGGGGGGACCGCGGGGGACCAGTACTTC.

V gene TRBV2 combines with J gene TRBJ2-1; the match to TRBD2 covers 11 bases. CDR1 and CDR2 (germline): SNHLY, FYNNEI. The CDR3 contains 17 residues. J gave up 2 bases and V 2 bases, and 5 bases lay outside the gene matches. The CDR3 coding sequence is TGTGCCAGCAGTGAAACTAGCGGGAGTACCACCTACAATGAGCAGTTCTTC. Amino acids: CASSETSGSTTYNEQFF.

This clonotype was seen a handful of times. The CDR3: CASTYGRALTYEQYF. CDR3 sequence (DNA): TGTGCCAGCACCTACGGGAGGGCCCTCACCTACGAGCAGTACTTC. The rearrangement uses TRBV6-2 or TRBV6-3 and TRBJ2-7; 8 nucleotides agree with TRBD2. CDR1 and CDR2 (germline): MNHEY, SVGEGT. The trim removed 7 bases at V and 2 bases at J, leaving 10 bases unmatched. The CDR3 contains 15 residues.

This clonotype was counted between two and nine times. With a much larger clone just one base away, this may be a read error. The rearrangement links TRBV28 to TRBJ1-1; TRBD1 matches at 9 bases. This CDR3 region has 15 residues. Germline V lookup: CDR1 MDHEN, CDR2 SYDVKM. The CDR3 DNA is TGTGGCAGCAGCTCTCCAACAGGGGGCTACACTGAAGCTTTCTTT. Residues: CGSSSPTGGYTEAFF.

This clonotype was counted many times. J is TRBJ2-5 and V is TRBV28, with D perhaps matching TRBD1 or TRBD2 (5 bases each). Trimming removed 0 bases at V and 1 base at J, with 6 bases between. Germline CDR1 MDHEN, CDR2 SYDVKM. The CDR3 runs 14 residues. The CDR3 bases are TGTGCCAGCAGTTTATGGGGACCCCAAGAGACCCAGTACTTC. Protein product: CASSLWGPQETQYF.

In this sample, this clonotype turned up many times. This chain joins TRBV11-3 and TRBJ2-1, with TRBD1 as a possible D gene (7 bases). The CDR3 length is 17 residues. The germline V and J ends were trimmed by 3 bases and 3 bases, with 18 bases remaining between them. Germline assignment: CDR1 SGHNT and CDR2 YENEEA. This chain's CDR3 is CASSFELSGGFYNEQFF. In DNA, the CDR3 is TGTGCCAGCAGCTTTGAACTATCAGGGGGGTTCTACAATGAGCAGTTCTTC.

This clonotype was detected ten times or more. This chain uses TRBV7-3 with TRBJ1-1; TRBD1 is a possible D gene (6 bases). CDR1 and CDR2 (germline): SGHTA, FQGTGA. Trimming left V 4 bases short and J 0 bases short, with 15 bases between. This CDR3 is 16 amino acids long. CDR3 protein: CASSSSPGQMNTEAFF. The CDR3 DNA reads TGTGCCAGCAGCTCAAGTCCCGGACAGATGAACACTGAAGCTTTCTTT.

The chain joins TRBV7-9 to TRBJ1-2; D perhaps matches TRBD1 (6 bases). The V gene lost 0 bases and the J gene lost 6 bases, with 11 bases spanning the gap. The CDR3 runs to 14 residues. Per germline, CDR1 SEHNR and CDR2 FQNEAQ (reference sequence). The CDR3 DNA reads TGTGCCAGCAGCTTAGCGCAGGGGACTGATGGCTACACCTTC. Protein sequence: CASSLAQGTDGYTF.

In this sample, this clonotype turned up many times. This rearrangement joins TRBV15 to TRBJ1-2; perhaps TRBD1 as D (5 bases). The CDR3 is 14 residues long. Trimming took off 5 bases at V and 4 bases at J, with 14 bases between the two ends. Germline assignment: CDR1 LNHNV and CDR2 YYDKDF (reference sequence). CDR3 amino acids: CATSRTTGGYGYTF. CDR3 nucleotides: TGTGCCACCAGCCGGACAACGGGGGGCTATGGCTACACCTTC.

This clonotype occurred a few times. This chain links TRBV6-1 with TRBJ1-1, with TRBD1 as a possible D gene (5 bases). The ends were cut back, 3 bases at V and 5 bases at J, with 16 bases in the middle. The CDR3 runs 15 residues. The germline V gene encodes CDR1 MNHNS and CDR2 SASEGT. DNA of the CDR3: TGTGCCAGCAGTGATGGGACCGCGTTTACGACTGAAGCTTTCTTT. It codes for CASSDGTAFTTEAFF.

This clonotype was seen more than once but under ten times. The V gene is TRBV20-1, the J gene TRBJ1-6; 9 bases map to TRBD1. There are 15 residues in the CDR3. The ends lost 6 bases at V and 7 bases at J; junction bases unmatched: 10. From germline, CDR1 is DFQATT and CDR2 SNEGSKA (reference sequence). CDR3 nucleotide sequence: TGCAGTGCGATCGGCGGGACAGGGAACAATTCACCCCTCCACTTT. It translates to CSAIGGTGNNSPLHF.

This clonotype was seen repeatedly, ten times or more. The chain carries TRBV29-1 and TRBJ2-7; TRBD1 is a possible D gene (6 bases). CDR1 SQVTM and CDR2 ANQGSEA come from the germline V gene. The CDR3 runs 11 residues. Trimming pared 6 bases from V and 3 bases from J, leaving 9 bases between. The CDR3 is CSVGDNYEQYF. CDR3 bases: TGCAGCGTCGGGGACAACTACGAGCAGTACTTC.

This clonotype has ten or more counts. J is TRBJ2-7 and V is TRBV28, with D unclear. The CDR3 covers 16 residues. Trimming took off 6 bases at V and 1 base at J, with 19 bases between the two ends. Per the germline V gene, CDR1 is MDHEN and CDR2 is SYDVKM. CDR3 amino acids: CASSHRRAPYSYEQYF. The DNA of the CDR3 is TGTGCCAGCAGCCACAGACGCGCCCCCTATTCCTACGAGCAGTACTTC.

V and J are TRBV29-1 and TRBJ2-5; 7 nucleotides agree with TRBD2. This CDR3 contains 14 residues. With V trimmed by 0 bases and J by 4 bases, 5 bases remained unmatched. CDR1 is SQVTM and CDR2 is ANQGSEA in the germline V gene. The DNA of the CDR3 is TGCAGCGTTGAAGAAGCTAGCGGCGGAGAGACCCAGTACTTC. Protein sequence: CSVEEASGGETQYF.

Many counts were recorded for this clonotype. The rearrangement uses TRBV3-1 and TRBJ1-1; unclear D gene. Germline lookup yields CDR1 LGHDT and CDR2 YNNKEL (reference sequence). The CDR3 has 12 residues. V shed 3 bases and J shed 5 bases, with 7 bases lying between them. CDR3 in amino acids: CASSQGFTEAFF. The CDR3 DNA sequence: TGTGCCAGCAGCCAGGGATTTACTGAAGCTTTCTTT.

V is TRBV20-1 and J is TRBJ2-2; 9 positions agree with TRBD2. Germline CDR1 reads DFQATT; CDR2 reads SNEGSKA (reference sequence). This CDR3 comprises 15 residues. After removal of 6 bases from V and 2 bases from J, the junction contained 7 bases not matched to a gene. The CDR3 spells CSAHPAGGNTGELFF. DNA for the CDR3: TGCAGTGCACATCCAGCGGGAGGAAACACCGGGGAGCTGTTTTTT.

This clonotype was seen at least ten times. The genes are TRBV20-1 and TRBJ2-5; D ambiguous. In germline, CDR1 is DFQATT, CDR2 SNEGSKA (reference sequence). The CDR3 is 12 residues long. V lost 4 bases, J lost 0 bases, and 6 bases lay in between. CDR3 sequence (DNA): TGCAGTGCTATCGACTACCAAGAGACCCAGTACTTC. It is translated as CSAIDYQETQYF.

The table lists this clonotype with many counts. This chain joins TRBV5-1 and TRBJ2-5, with 9 bases matching TRBD2. The ends lost 0 bases at V and 5 bases at J; junction bases unmatched: 5. The CDR3 length is 15 residues. CDR1 and CDR2 from the germline V gene are SGHRS and YFSETQ. CDR3 in DNA: TGCGCCAGCAGCTTGGGCCTAGCGGGATTGGAGACCCAGTACTTC. Translation gives CASSLGLAGLETQYF.

The V gene is TRBV6-1, the J gene TRBJ2-7, with 7 bases fitting TRBD2. V trimming: 5 bases; J trimming: 0 bases; junction bases outside the gene matches: 10. The CDR3 is 16 residues long. Germline V lookup: CDR1 MNHNS, CDR2 SASEGT. This chain's CDR3 is CASSITLAEISYEQYF. In nucleotides, the CDR3 is TGTGCCAGCAGTATAACTCTAGCGGAGATCTCCTACGAGCAGTACTTC.

This clonotype was counted ten times or more. V gene TRBV28 combines with J gene TRBJ1-1; D gene unclear. V lost 3 bases and J 0 bases, leaving 11 bases between the germline ends. Germline V gene lookup returns CDR1 MDHEN and CDR2 SYDVKM. This CDR3 is built from 15 residues. This CDR3 is CASSFRVLMNTEAFF. The CDR3 DNA follows: TGTGCCAGCAGTTTTCGGGTGCTAATGAACACTGAAGCTTTCTTT.

This clonotype was seen ten or more times. The chain carries TRBV28 and TRBJ1-2, with a weak D call TRBD1 (5 bases). The CDR3 has 15 residues. V was pared by 4 bases and J by 2 bases, with 14 bases between. From germline, CDR1 is MDHEN and CDR2 SYDVKM. The CDR3 is CASSSPPQGNYGYTF. The DNA of the CDR3 is TGTGCCAGCAGTTCCCCCCCCCAGGGAAACTATGGCTACACCTTC.

The chain carries TRBV7-2 and TRBJ1-1; D is unresolved. The CDR3 contains 14 residues. The ends were cut back, 1 base at V and 4 bases at J, with 10 bases in the middle. Germline loops: CDR1 SGHTA, CDR2 FQGNSA. The CDR3 coding sequence is TGTGCCAGCAGCTTAGACGTAGGGCGCACTGAAGCTTTCTTT. Amino acids: CASSLDVGRTEAFF.

This chain links TRBV13 with TRBJ2-5; 10 bases are a match to TRBD2. With 3 bases clipped from V and 5 bases from J, the junction kept 9 bases outside the gene matches. The CDR3 contains 16 residues. Germline V gives CDR1 PRHDT, CDR2 FYEKMQ (reference sequence). For the CDR3, the DNA is TGTGCCAGCAGCTTTGGCCTAGCGGGAGTGTTGGAGACCCAGTACTTC. This encodes CASSFGLAGVLETQYF.

This clonotype has ten or more counts. The V call is TRBV11-2, the J call TRBJ1-2; D may be TRBD1 (5 bases). Germline lookup yields CDR1 SGHAT and CDR2 FQNNGV. The CDR3 totals 13 residues. Deletions cut 0 bases from V and 8 bases from J, with 10 bases between. DNA of the CDR3: TGTGCCAGCAGCTTAGAGGGGCCGCTGGGCTACACCTTC. It is translated as CASSLEGPLGYTF.

Ten or more counts support this clonotype. J is TRBJ1-1 and V is TRBV7-8; tentative D call: TRBD1 (6 bases). The CDR3 has 15 amino acids. Trimming took 2 bases from V and 5 from J, leaving 15 bases between them. CDR1 and CDR2 from the germline V gene are SGHVS and FQNEAQ. DNA of the CDR3: TGTGCCAGCAGCTTAAAATTCGGAGGGGGGACTGAAGCTTTCTTT. Translation: CASSLKFGGGTEAFF.

The chain is built from TRBV6-2 or TRBV6-3 and TRBJ1-2; 9 bases are a match to TRBD1. The CDR3 runs to 20 residues. In germline, CDR1 is MNHEY, CDR2 SVGEGT. J gave up 1 base and V 6 bases, and 21 bases lay outside the gene matches. The DNA for the CDR3 is TGTGCCAGCAGCTTCCGAAGGAACGGGACAGGGACCCTACTTAACTATGGCTACACCTTC. Translated, it gives CASSFRRNGTGTLLNYGYTF.

The table lists this clonotype with many counts. This chain uses TRBV12-3 or TRBV12-4 with TRBJ2-7, with 7 bases lining up with TRBD1. This CDR3 comprises 14 residues. After removal of 6 bases from V and 6 bases from J, the junction contained 11 bases not matched to a gene. CDR3 sequence (DNA): TGTGCCAGCAGCCGGACAGGTGGGGGAGCCGAGCAGTACTTC. This translates into CASSRTGGGAEQYF.